These 31 T cell receptor beta chains came from one sample sequenced in a study of shared clonotypes between healthy human individuals. Measured with immunoSEQ multiplex PCR; TCRdb has only the in-frame clones, and not every one. In the table there are about 2.4 million clones, over 85% of which are singletons. Sequencing was done on a sample of naive CD4+ T cells sorted from blood. Subset in this sample: CD45RA+ positively selected. Receptors were obtained from a man aged 18 to 29 in good health.

V is TRBV9 and J is TRBJ2-5; TRBD2 aligns across 10 bases. With 3 bases clipped from V and 6 bases from J, the junction kept 11 bases outside the gene matches. Germline V CDR1 and CDR2: SGDLS, YYNGEE. The CDR3 is 16 residues long. The CDR3 DNA is TGTGCCAGCAGCGGGAAGTCGAGCGGGGGGGCCCAGACCCAGTACTTC. This sequence encodes CASSGKSSGGAQTQYF.

This chain connects TRBV28 to TRBJ2-1; 11 bases are shared with TRBD1. Germline V gene lookup returns CDR1 MDHEN and CDR2 SYDVKM. The CDR3 spans 14 residues. V dropped 8 bases and J dropped 4; count of bases not matched to a gene: 4. The CDR3 protein is CASGGTGGYNEQFF. DNA for the CDR3: TGTGCCAGCGGTGGGACAGGGGGATACAATGAGCAGTTCTTC. The variable domain in full, with the rest retrieved from reference TRBV28 and TRBJ2-1, is DVKVTQSSRYLVKRTGEKVFLECVQDMDHENMFWYRQDPGLGLRLIYFSYDVKMKEKGDIPEGYSVSREKKERFSLILESASTNQTSMYLCASGGTGGYNEQFFGPGTRLTVL.

The genes are TRBV19 and TRBJ2-6; no firm D call. CDR1 is LNHDA, CDR2 SQIVND, per germline (reference sequence). The CDR3 is 14 amino acids. The ends were cut back, 4 bases at V and 0 bases at J, with 4 bases in the middle. In DNA, the CDR3 is TGTGCCAGTAGTAAGAGCTCTGGGGCCAACGTCCTGACTTTC. This sequence encodes CASSKSSGANVLTF.

This sequence joins TRBV10-3 and TRBJ2-6, with D uncertain. The CDR3 extends over 18 amino acids. V lost 4 bases, J lost 2 bases, and 18 bases lay in between. The V gene's germline CDR1 is ENHRY and CDR2 SYGVKD. CDR3 sequence: CAISATQRLSAGANVLTF. DNA of the CDR3: TGTGCCATCAGTGCCACACAGCGTTTAAGTGCTGGGGCCAACGTCCTGACTTTC.

The chain joins TRBV30 to TRBJ1-6; D gene uncertain. This CDR3 contains 13 residues. Germline V gives CDR1 GTSNPN, CDR2 SVGIG (reference sequence). Trimming took off 3 bases at V and 7 bases at J, with 10 bases between the two ends. The CDR3 sequence: CAWRSDNNSPLHF. CDR3 in DNA: TGTGCCTGGAGATCAGATAACAATTCACCCCTCCACTTT.

The chain joins TRBV5-4 to TRBJ2-7; TRBD2 aligns across 8 bases. CDR3 length equals 14 residues. V trimming: 0 bases; J trimming: 11 bases; junction bases outside the gene matches: 10. Germline CDR1 SGHNT, CDR2 YYREEE (reference sequence). The CDR3 sequence is CASSLDGTGLAKYF. CDR3 in DNA: TGTGCCAGCAGCTTGGATGGGACCGGACTAGCAAAGTACTTC.

The gene calls are TRBV19 and TRBJ2-2, with D perhaps matching TRBD1 (6 bases). There are 14 residues in the CDR3. CDR1 is LNHDA and CDR2 is SQIVND in the germline V gene (reference sequence). V lost 9 bases to trimming and J lost 1 base, with 12 bases between them. CDR3 amino acids: CASEPGQNTGELFF. In nucleotides, the CDR3 is TGTGCCAGCGAGCCGGGACAGAACACCGGGGAGCTGTTTTTT.

The genes are TRBV18 and TRBJ2-7, with 7 nucleotides matching TRBD1. Germline V gene lookup returns CDR1 KGHSH and CDR2 LQKENI. After removal of 3 bases from V and 6 bases from J, the junction contained 8 bases not matched to a gene. The CDR3 length is 14 residues. The CDR3 sequence is CASSPVTGNGEQYF. As DNA, the CDR3 is TGTGCCAGCTCACCCGTGACAGGGAATGGCGAGCAGTACTTC. Variable domain in full (rest from reference TRBV18 and TRBJ2-7): NAGVMQNPRHLVRRRGQEARLRCSPMKGHSHVYWYRQLPEEGLKFMVYLQKENIIDESGMPKERFSAEFPKEGPSILRIQQVVRGDSAAYFCASSPVTGNGEQYFGPGTRLTVT.

This clone was observed a handful of times. This chain links TRBV27 with TRBJ2-5, with a tentative D call TRBD1 (5 bases). The CDR3 loop spans 15 amino acids. V was shortened by 3 bases and J by 4 bases, with 15 bases between the two germline ends. The germline V gene encodes CDR1 MNHEY and CDR2 SMNVEV (reference sequence). Here the CDR3 DNA reads TGTGCCAGCAGTTTGATCAACAGGATAGGAGAGACCCAGTACTTC. Its protein is CASSLINRIGETQYF.

Turning to this clone: At the DNA level, this CDR3 is encoded by other sequences in the same sample as well. The chain carries TRBV5-6 and TRBJ2-7; D may be TRBD1 or TRBD2 (5 bases each). Trimming stripped 0 bases from V and 2 bases from J, with 9 bases between. Germline values: CDR1 SGHDT, CDR2 YYEEEE. The CDR3 totals 14 residues. CDR3 in amino acids: CASSLAGAPYEQYF. CDR3 coding DNA: TGTGCCAGCAGCTTGGCCGGGGCTCCCTACGAGCAGTACTTC.

The gene calls are TRBV25-1 and TRBJ2-5; 7 nucleotides match TRBD1. Germline loops: CDR1 MGHDK, CDR2 SYGVNS. Trimming removed 8 bases from V and 1 base from J; junction bases left unmatched: 1. The CDR3 contains 12 residues. CDR3 residues: CASGTVQETQYF. CDR3 DNA sequence: TGTGCCAGCGGGACAGTCCAAGAGACCCAGTACTTC.

This chain uses TRBV6-5 with TRBJ2-3; D is possibly TRBD1 (5 bases). Trimming stripped 2 bases from V and 5 bases from J, with 8 bases between. The germline V gene has CDR1 MNHEY and CDR2 SVGAGI. CDR3 length: 13 residues. CDR3 sequence (DNA): TGTGCCAGCAGTTACCCAGGGCAAGATACGCAGTATTTT. As protein: CASSYPGQDTQYF.

J is TRBJ2-7 and V is TRBV5-1, with D perhaps matching TRBD2 (5 bases). V was trimmed by 0 bases and J by 7 bases, leaving 11 bases between them. CDR1 is SGHRS, CDR2 YFSETQ, per germline. CDR3 size: 13 residues. The chain's CDR3 is CASSLDLSGEQYF. CDR3 nucleotide sequence: TGCGCCAGCAGCTTGGACCTATCGGGGGAGCAGTACTTC.

The chain has TRBV4-1 and TRBJ2-2; possible D gene TRBD2, 6 bases. V lost 1 base to trimming and J lost 2 bases, with 11 bases between them. Germline V gene data show CDR1 as MGHRA and CDR2 as YSYEKL. This CDR3 has 16 amino acids. The CDR3 protein is CASSQVALANTGELFF. CDR3 nucleotide sequence: TGCGCCAGCAGCCAAGTGGCACTAGCTAACACCGGGGAGCTGTTTTTT.

V usage is TRBV5-6 and J usage is TRBJ1-6; a possible D gene is TRBD1 (5 bases). CDR3 length equals 13 residues. Germline V lookup: CDR1 SGHDT, CDR2 YYEEEE. V was shortened by 2 bases and J by 10 bases, with 10 bases between the two germline ends. CDR3 sequence (DNA): TGTGCCAGCAGCTTCACGAGGGGATCACCCCTCCACTTT. Its protein is CASSFTRGSPLHF.

V usage is TRBV19 and J usage is TRBJ1-5; the D gene is possibly TRBD1 (5 bases). Trimming took off 8 bases at V and 4 bases at J, with 15 bases between the two ends. The CDR3 runs to 14 residues. Per the germline V gene, CDR1 is LNHDA and CDR2 is SQIVND (reference sequence). This CDR3 reads CASSRGEGNQPQHF. Here the CDR3 DNA reads TGTGCCAGTTCTAGGGGTGAAGGGAATCAGCCCCAGCATTTT.

The V gene is TRBV19, the J gene TRBJ1-5, with no clear D. CDR3 size: 14 residues. Germline CDR1 and CDR2: LNHDA and SQIVND (reference sequence). With 2 bases removed from V and 3 bases from J, the gap between germline ends came to 8 bases. In nucleotides, the CDR3 is TGTGCCAGTAGTATACAACAGTCCAATCAGCCCCAGCATTTT. This encodes CASSIQQSNQPQHF.

The rearrangement links TRBV25-1 to TRBJ1-5; D call uncertain. The germline gives CDR1 MGHDK, CDR2 SYGVNS. This CDR3 comprises 15 residues. The ends were cut back, 3 bases at V and 0 bases at J, with 9 bases in the middle. CDR3 in DNA: TGTGCCAGCAGTGATCGCGGGGTTAGCAATCAGCCCCAGCATTTT. It encodes CASSDRGVSNQPQHF.

The J gene is TRBJ2-7, the V gene TRBV15; D not certain. Trimming pared 3 bases from V and 0 bases from J, leaving 12 bases between. The CDR3 loop spans 15 amino acids. Per germline, CDR1 LNHNV and CDR2 YYDKDF (reference sequence). CDR3: CATSSNVGSSYEQYF. CDR3 in DNA: TGTGCCACCAGCAGTAATGTGGGGTCCTCCTACGAGCAGTACTTC.

With respect to this clone: At the DNA level, this CDR3 is encoded by other sequences in the same sample as well. The chain uses TRBV18 and TRBJ2-1, with TRBD2 matching over 9 bases. The CDR3 consists of 15 residues. After removal of 4 bases from V and 4 bases from J, the junction contained 5 bases not matched to a gene. Germline V lookup: CDR1 KGHSH, CDR2 LQKENI. The CDR3 loop reads CASSQTSGAYNEQFF. The CDR3 DNA reads as TGTGCCAGCTCACAGACTAGCGGAGCTTACAATGAGCAGTTCTTC. Using reference TRBV18 and TRBJ2-1 for the parts outside the CDR3, the full variable domain is NAGVMQNPRHLVRRRGQEARLRCSPMKGHSHVYWYRQLPEEGLKFMVYLQKENIIDESGMPKERFSAEFPKEGPSILRIQQVVRGDSAAYFCASSQTSGAYNEQFFGPGTRLTVL.

The J gene is TRBJ2-2, the V gene TRBV7-9, with 8 nucleotides matching TRBD2. CDR3 length equals 18 residues. V shed 1 base and J 4 bases; nucleotides not matched to a gene: 11. Germline assignment: CDR1 SEHNR and CDR2 FQNEAQ (reference sequence). For the CDR3, the DNA is TGTGCCAGCAGCTTAGTCGGGGGGGCCTTCTCTCGCACCGGGGAGCTGTTTTTT. Amino acid sequence: CASSLVGGAFSRTGELFF.

Worth noting for this clone: Other DNA variants within this sample encode the same CDR3. This chain uses TRBV19 with TRBJ1-1; D remains unclear. V gave up 1 base and J gave up 1 base, with 4 bases separating them. Germline V gene data show CDR1 as LNHDA and CDR2 as SQIVND (reference sequence). This CDR3 has 13 residues. CDR3 in DNA: TGTGCCAGTAGTATAGGACAGAACACTGAAGCTTTCTTT. This encodes CASSIGQNTEAFF.

The V call is TRBV11-2, the J call TRBJ2-6; D uncertain. The CDR3 extends over 15 amino acids. With 1 base removed from V and 2 bases from J, the gap between germline ends came to 6 bases. Germline V gene lookup returns CDR1 SGHAT and CDR2 FQNNGV. CDR3 sequence (DNA): TGTGCCAGCAGCTTAGTCAGAACTGGGGCCAACGTCCTGACTTTC. Protein sequence: CASSLVRTGANVLTF.

The V and J genes are TRBV28 and TRBJ2-7; 7 positions agree with TRBD1. This CDR3 is 14 amino acids long. With 4 bases clipped from V and 4 bases from J, the junction kept 7 bases outside the gene matches. The V gene's germline CDR1 is MDHEN and CDR2 SYDVKM. The CDR3 loop is CASSSEAGGYEQYF. In DNA form, the CDR3 reads TGTGCCAGCAGTTCCGAGGCAGGGGGTTACGAGCAGTACTTC. Together with reference TRBV28 and TRBJ2-7, the CDR3 gives the full variable domain: DVKVTQSSRYLVKRTGEKVFLECVQDMDHENMFWYRQDPGLGLRLIYFSYDVKMKEKGDIPEGYSVSREKKERFSLILESASTNQTSMYLCASSSEAGGYEQYFGPGTRLTVT.

The chain recombines TRBV10-3 with TRBJ2-3; D remains ambiguous. Germline lookup yields CDR1 ENHRY and CDR2 SYGVKD. V was trimmed by 10 bases and J by 4 bases, leaving 12 bases between them. The length of the CDR3 is 12 residues. Here the CDR3 DNA reads TGTGCCACCGGCGTAAGCGCAGATACGCAGTATTTT. This gives the protein CATGVSADTQYF.

This chain uses TRBV5-1 with TRBJ2-7; 9 positions match TRBD1. V shed 2 bases, J shed 1 base, and the junction held 4 bases outside the gene matches. Germline CDR1 reads SGHRS; CDR2 reads YFSETQ. The CDR3 sequence is 15 residues long. The CDR3 DNA follows: TGCGCCAGCAGCTTCGGGGACAGGGATTCCTACGAGCAGTACTTC. Protein product: CASSFGDRDSYEQYF.

This clone was seen just once. The same CDR3 is also encoded by other DNA sequences in this sample. The rearrangement uses TRBV18 and TRBJ2-6, with 8 bases identical to TRBD1. This CDR3 has 16 amino acids. After removal of 6 bases from V and 2 bases from J, the junction contained 6 bases not matched to a gene. CDR1 and CDR2 (germline): KGHSH, LQKENI. CDR3 sequence: CASSPGTGAGANVLTF. CDR3 in DNA: TGTGCCAGCTCTCCAGGGACAGGAGCTGGGGCCAACGTCCTGACTTTC.

This clone was seen once. This sequence joins TRBV6-6 and TRBJ2-4; 9 bases map to TRBD2. V was clipped by 3 bases and J by 4 bases; unmatched bases: 4. The germline CDR1 and CDR2 sequences are MNHNY and SVGAGI (reference sequence). CDR3 length equals 15 residues. CDR3 amino acids: CASSYLAGEKNIQYF. CDR3 coding DNA: TGTGCCAGCAGTTATTTAGCGGGGGAAAAAAACATTCAGTACTTC.

V gene TRBV9 combines with J gene TRBJ2-1, with D perhaps being TRBD1 or TRBD2 (5 bases each). Trimming shortened V by 0 bases and J by 6 bases, and 22 bases separated the two germline ends. The length of the CDR3 is 18 residues. Germline CDR1 is SGDLS and CDR2 is YYNGEE. CDR3 coding DNA: TGTGCCAGCAGCGTAGCTACGGGGAGAGGCCAGGGACGCAATGAGCAGTTCTTC. Translated, it gives CASSVATGRGQGRNEQFF.

About this clone itself: The junction does not match germline at one end; this may be a read error. This chain connects TRBV5-4 to TRBJ2-4, with unresolved D. Per germline, CDR1 SGHNT and CDR2 YYREEE (reference sequence). CDR3 length: 17 amino acids. The CDR3 is CASSLGPTSLAENIQYF. The CDR3 coding sequence is TGTGCCAGCAGCTTGGGACCGACCTCTTTAGCCGAAAACATTCAGTACTTC.

The chain joins TRBV5-1 to TRBJ2-5, with a weak D call TRBD1 (5 bases). The DNA end is a closer match to TRBJ2-7, so the J assignment may be wrong. Germline values: CDR1 SGHRS, CDR2 YFSETQ. The CDR3 runs 13 residues. The CDR3 nucleotides are TGCGCCAGCAGCTTGGCCAACAGGAACGAGCAGTACTTC. Translated: CASSLANRNEQYF.